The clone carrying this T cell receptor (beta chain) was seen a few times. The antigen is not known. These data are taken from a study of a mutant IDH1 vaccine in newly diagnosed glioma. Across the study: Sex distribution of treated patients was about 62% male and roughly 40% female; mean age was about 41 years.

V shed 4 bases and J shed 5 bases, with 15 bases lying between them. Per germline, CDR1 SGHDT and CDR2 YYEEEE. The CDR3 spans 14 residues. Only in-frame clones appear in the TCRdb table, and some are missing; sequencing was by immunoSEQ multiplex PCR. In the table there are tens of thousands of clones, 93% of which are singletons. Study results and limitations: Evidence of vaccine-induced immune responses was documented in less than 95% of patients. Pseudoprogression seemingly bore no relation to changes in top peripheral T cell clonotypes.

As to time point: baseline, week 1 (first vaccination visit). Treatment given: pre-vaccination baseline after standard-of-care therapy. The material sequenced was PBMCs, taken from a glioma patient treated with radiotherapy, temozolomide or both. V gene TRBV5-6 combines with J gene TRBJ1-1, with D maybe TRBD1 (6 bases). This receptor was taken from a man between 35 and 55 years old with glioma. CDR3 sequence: CASSRSRRGTEAFF. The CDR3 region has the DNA TGTGCCAGCAGCCGATCCCGCAGGGGTACTGAAGCTTTCTTT.